This T cell receptor beta chain was captured by sequencing in a study of response to subunit inactivated influenza vaccine. This CDR3 is built from 14 residues. Trimming stripped 5 bases from V and 7 bases from J, with 17 bases between. Germline lookup yields CDR1 ENHRY and CDR2 SYGVKD. Study-level points and caveats: The authors proposed limited new T cell recruitment per seasonal influenza vaccination.

This clonotype was seen at least ten times. Its target is not known. One entry per CDR3 protein, called by TCRdb with MiXCR from the RT-PCR reads. The table has about 310,000 distinct CDR3 sequences, roughly 22% seen once; the top ten hold approximately 10%. The sequence was obtained from a man aged 45-69 years who received an inactivated influenza vaccine. The material sequenced was PBMCs from blood, taken about 19 months after vaccination. V is TRBV10-3 and J is TRBJ1-2; D is uncertain. The CDR3 DNA reads as TGTGCCATCAGTAGCGCAGTTATTATGGCTGGCTACACCTTC. Its protein product is CAISSAVIMAGYTF.